The entry below describes one TCR beta chain. These data originate in a study of blood T cell repertoires in COVID-19. About the study: The origin of the acute and convalescent COVID-19 samples was the United States, Italy and Spain. T cells, B-cell-depleted T cells, or PBMCs supplied cDNA or gDNA.

Original methodology: Amplification of reference gene primers provided the estimated nucleated cell counts. Sequenced by immunoSEQ multiplex PCR; TCRdb stores in-frame clones only, minus some. V, J and clone size are those of that table, while D and trimming were read from the DNA. The data show about 220,000 clones, with about 86% seen just once and 3% to 3.5% held by the top ten. This CDR3 has 15 amino acids. V lost 0 bases, J lost 7 bases, and 17 bases lay in between. Germline V gene data show CDR1 as SGHRS and CDR2 as YFSETQ. The clonotype was recovered from a woman aged 25 to 39 who had recovered from COVID-19. The rearrangement links TRBV5-1 to TRBJ2-7; weak D call: TRBD2 (6 bases). Sequences were obtained from peripheral blood. The CDR3 sequence: CASSLVRTSRREQYF. The CDR3 DNA reads as TGCGCCAGCAGCTTGGTTAGAACTAGCCGGAGAGAGCAGTACTTC.